The TCR beta chain described here comes from a study of regulatory T cells in long-lasting Graves disease. Study-level findings and limits: Examination was confined to peripheral blood, excluding thyroid tissue. The study found persistent patients shared more public clonotypes (over 2,500) than new patients (approximately 970). Relative to newly diagnosed Graves' patients, persistent ones had lower TCR diversity.

This clonotype has at least ten counts. Antigen unknown. CDR3 length equals 17 residues. Germline CDR1 and CDR2: MNHEY and SMNVEV (reference sequence). The germline V and J ends were trimmed by 5 bases and 0 bases, with 19 bases remaining between them. Stated time point: persistent/refractory GD, antithyroid drugs over 5 years with positive TRAb. TCR sequences were obtained from RNA taken from PBMCs. In building TCR beta libraries, iRepertoire HTBI primers were used together with Arm-PCR of CDR3 regions. Methods used by the authors: Spanning all samples, the identified segments comprised over 50 TRBV and around 13 TRBJ. One entry per CDR3 protein, called by TCRdb with MiXCR from the multiplex PCR reads. TCRdb's processing, not the study's, gives the V and J calls here. The data hold around 400,000 distinct CDR3 sequences, with around 20% observed a single time.

This receptor was identified in a female donor with Graves disease. The rearrangement links TRBV27 to TRBJ1-1, with unresolved D. Source: peripheral blood mononuclear cells (PBMCs), taken when the disease was refractory, from a patient treated with antithyroid drugs. CDR3 nucleotide sequence: TGTGCCAGCAGTGCTTATCCCCCCGGGCAGATGAACACTGAAGCTTTCTTT. It translates to CASSAYPPGQMNTEAFF.